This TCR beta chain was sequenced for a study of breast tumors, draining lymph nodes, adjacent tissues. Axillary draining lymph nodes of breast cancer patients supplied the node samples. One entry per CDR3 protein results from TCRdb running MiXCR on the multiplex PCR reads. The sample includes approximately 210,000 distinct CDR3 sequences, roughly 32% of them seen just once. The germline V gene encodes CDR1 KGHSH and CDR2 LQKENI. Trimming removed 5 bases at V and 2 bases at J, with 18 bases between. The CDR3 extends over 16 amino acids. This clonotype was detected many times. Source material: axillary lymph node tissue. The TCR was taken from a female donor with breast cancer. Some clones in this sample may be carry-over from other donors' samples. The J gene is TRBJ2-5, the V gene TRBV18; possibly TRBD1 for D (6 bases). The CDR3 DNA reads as TGTGCCAGCTCAATCAAGTCGACAGGCCTGCAAGAGACCCAGTACTTC. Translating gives CASSIKSTGLQETQYF.